Listed here is a single TCR beta chain. Its specificity is not known. Relative to the germline gene, one junction end is altered; a read error may explain this. These data originate in a study of T cells in Graves' hyperthyroidism and ophthalmopathy. About the research overall: Blood was drawn when the patient was first diagnosed and still untreated. Study conclusions and caveats: Ophthalmopathy and stable hyperthyroidism were separated by a 13 V-J model. Blood also showed most of the thyroid clonotypes that were expanded above 0.001.

The CDR3 has 15 amino acids. Germline V gene data show CDR1 as LGHDT and CDR2 as YNNKEL (reference sequence). Template material for amplifying TCR beta CDR3 regions consisted of RNA transcripts. The primer set for the first-round RT-PCR of the TCR CDR3 was HTBI. TCRdb ran MiXCR on the multiplex PCR reads and lists one entry per CDR3 protein. The table has more than 600,000 distinct CDR3 sequences, about 17% seen once. PBMCs were obtained from under 13 ml fresh peripheral blood. The sequenced sample consisted of blood. This rearrangement joins TRBV3-1 to TRBJ1-6; 9 positions match TRBD1. This sequence originates from a man aged 18 to 35 with Graves' hyperthyroidism. This chain's CDR3 is CASSQGTGFNSPPLF. CDR3 bases: TGTGCCAGCAGCCAGGGGACAGGGTTTAATTCACCCCCCCTATTT. Filled out from reference TRBV3-1 and TRBJ1-6, the complete variable domain reads DTAVSQTPKYLVTQMGNDKSIKCEQNLGHDTMYWYKQDSKKFLKIMFSYNNKELIINETVPNRFSPKSPDKAHLNLHINSLELGDSAVYFCASSQGTGFNSPPLFGNGTRLTVT.